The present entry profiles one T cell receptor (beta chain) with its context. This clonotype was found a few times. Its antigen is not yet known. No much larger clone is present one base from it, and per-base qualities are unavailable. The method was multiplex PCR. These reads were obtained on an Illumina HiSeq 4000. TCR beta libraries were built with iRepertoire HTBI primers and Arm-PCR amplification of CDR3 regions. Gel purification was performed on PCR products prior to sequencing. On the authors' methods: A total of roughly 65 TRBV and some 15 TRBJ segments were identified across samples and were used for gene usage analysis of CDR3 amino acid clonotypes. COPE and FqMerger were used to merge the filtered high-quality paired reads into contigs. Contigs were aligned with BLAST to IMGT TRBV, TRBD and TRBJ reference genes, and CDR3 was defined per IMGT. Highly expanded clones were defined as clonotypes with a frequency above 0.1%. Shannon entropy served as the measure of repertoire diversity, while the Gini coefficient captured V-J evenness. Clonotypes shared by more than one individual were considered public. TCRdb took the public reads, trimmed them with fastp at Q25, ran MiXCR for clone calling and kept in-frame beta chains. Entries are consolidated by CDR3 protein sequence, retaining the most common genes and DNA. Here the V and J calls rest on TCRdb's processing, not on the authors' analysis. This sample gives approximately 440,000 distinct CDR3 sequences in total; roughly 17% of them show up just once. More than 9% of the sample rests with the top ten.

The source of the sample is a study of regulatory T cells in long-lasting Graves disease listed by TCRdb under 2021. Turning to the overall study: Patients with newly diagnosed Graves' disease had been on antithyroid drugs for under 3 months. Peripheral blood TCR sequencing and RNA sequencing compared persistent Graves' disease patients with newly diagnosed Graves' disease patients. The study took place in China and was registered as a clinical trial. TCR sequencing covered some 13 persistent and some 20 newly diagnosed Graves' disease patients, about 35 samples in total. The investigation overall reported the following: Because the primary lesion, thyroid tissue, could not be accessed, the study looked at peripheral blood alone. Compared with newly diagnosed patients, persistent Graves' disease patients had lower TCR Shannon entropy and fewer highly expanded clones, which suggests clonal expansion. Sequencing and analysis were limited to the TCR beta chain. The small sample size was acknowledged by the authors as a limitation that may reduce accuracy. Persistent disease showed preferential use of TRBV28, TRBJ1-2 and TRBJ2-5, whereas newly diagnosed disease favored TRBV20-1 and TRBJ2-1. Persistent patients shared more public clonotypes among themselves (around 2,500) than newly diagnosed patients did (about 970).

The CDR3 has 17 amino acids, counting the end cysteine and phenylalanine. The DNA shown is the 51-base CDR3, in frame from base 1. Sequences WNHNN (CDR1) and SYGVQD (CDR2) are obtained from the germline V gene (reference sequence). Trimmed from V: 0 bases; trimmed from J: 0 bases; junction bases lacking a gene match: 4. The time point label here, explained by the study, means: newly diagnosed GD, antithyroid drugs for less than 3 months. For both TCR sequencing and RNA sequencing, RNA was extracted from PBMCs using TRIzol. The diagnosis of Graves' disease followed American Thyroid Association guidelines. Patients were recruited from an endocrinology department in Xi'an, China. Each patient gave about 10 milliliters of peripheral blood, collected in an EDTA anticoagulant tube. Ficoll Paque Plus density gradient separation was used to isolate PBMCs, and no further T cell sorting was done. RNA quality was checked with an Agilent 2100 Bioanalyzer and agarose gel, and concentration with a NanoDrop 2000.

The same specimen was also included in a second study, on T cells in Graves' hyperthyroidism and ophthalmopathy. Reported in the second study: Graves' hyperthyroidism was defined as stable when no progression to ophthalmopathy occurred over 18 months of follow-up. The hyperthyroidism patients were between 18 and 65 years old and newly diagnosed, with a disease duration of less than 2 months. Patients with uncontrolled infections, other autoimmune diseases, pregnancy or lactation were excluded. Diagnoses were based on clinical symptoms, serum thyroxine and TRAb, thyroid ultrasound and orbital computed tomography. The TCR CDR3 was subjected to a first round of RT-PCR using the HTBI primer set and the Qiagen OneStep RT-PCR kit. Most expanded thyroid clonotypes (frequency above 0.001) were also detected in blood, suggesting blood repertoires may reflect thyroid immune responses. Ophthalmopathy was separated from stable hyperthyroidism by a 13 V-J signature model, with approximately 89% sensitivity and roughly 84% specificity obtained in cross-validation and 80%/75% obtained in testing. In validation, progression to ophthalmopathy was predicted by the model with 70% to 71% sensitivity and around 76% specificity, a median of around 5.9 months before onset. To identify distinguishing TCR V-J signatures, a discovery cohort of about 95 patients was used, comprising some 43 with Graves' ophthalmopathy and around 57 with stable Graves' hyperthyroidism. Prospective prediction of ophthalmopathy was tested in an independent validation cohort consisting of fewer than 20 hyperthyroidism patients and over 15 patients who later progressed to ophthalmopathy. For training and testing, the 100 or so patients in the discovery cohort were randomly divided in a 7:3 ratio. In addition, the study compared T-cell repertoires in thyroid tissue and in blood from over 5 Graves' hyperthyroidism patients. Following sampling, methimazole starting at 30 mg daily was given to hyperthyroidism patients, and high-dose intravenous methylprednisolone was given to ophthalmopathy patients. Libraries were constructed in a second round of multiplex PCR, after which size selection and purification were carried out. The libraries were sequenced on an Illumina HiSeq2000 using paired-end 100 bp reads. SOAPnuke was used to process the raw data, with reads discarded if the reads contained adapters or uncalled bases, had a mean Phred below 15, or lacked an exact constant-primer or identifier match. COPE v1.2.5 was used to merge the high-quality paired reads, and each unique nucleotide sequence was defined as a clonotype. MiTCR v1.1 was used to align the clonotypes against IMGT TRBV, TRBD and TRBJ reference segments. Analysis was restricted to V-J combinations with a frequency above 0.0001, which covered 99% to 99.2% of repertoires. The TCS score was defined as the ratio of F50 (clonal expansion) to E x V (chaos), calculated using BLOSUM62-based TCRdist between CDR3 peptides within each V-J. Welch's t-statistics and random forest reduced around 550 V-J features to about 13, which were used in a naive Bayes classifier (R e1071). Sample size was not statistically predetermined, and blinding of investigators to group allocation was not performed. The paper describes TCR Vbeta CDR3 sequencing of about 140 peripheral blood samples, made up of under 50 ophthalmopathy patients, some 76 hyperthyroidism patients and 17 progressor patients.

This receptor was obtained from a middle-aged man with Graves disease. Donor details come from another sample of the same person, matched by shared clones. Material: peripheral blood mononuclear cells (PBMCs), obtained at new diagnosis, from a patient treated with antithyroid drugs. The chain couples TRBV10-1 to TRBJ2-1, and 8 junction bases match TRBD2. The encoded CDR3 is CASSESSGVSSYNEQFF. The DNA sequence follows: TGCGCCAGCAGTGAGTCTAGCGGGGTCAGCTCCTACAATGAGCAGTTCTTC.